One and the same sample provided the 8 T cell receptor beta chains below, sequenced in a study of cytomegalovirus exposure and HLA in healthy donors. The PCR had 60 Vbeta and 13 Jbeta primers. The protocol was immunoSEQ multiplex PCR, while the TCRdb copy is restricted to in-frame clones and leaves out a portion. The table includes around 140,000 clones, roughly four fifths detected once. The sequenced material came from PBMCs. All receptors come from a woman aged 45-65 years in good health and CMV-seropositive.

J is TRBJ1-5 and V is TRBV2, with a weak D call TRBD1 (5 bases). V lost 6 bases and J lost 4, with 7 bases in between. This CDR3 has 12 amino acids. Per the germline V gene, CDR1 is SNHLY and CDR2 is FYNNEI. DNA for the CDR3: TGTGCCAGCAGGCGGGGGAATCAGCCCCAGCATTTT. Translated, it gives CASRRGNQPQHF.

This clone was detected only once. The V and J genes are TRBV5-1 and TRBJ2-5; 14 nucleotides align to TRBD2. Germline V lookup: CDR1 SGHRS, CDR2 YFSETQ. Unmatched junction bases numbered 9, after V lost 0 bases and J lost 2 bases. The CDR3 loop spans 19 amino acids. The DNA of the CDR3 is TGCGCCAGCAGCTTGGCTGGGACTAGCGGGGGCCTCCTACAAGAGACCCAGTACTTC. It codes for CASSLAGTSGGLLQETQYF. The full variable domain, completed using reference TRBV5-1 and TRBJ2-5, is KAGVTQTPRYLIKTRGQQVTLSCSPISGHRSVSWYQQTPGQGLQFLFEYFSETQRNKGNFPGRFSGRQFSNSRSEMNVSTLELGDSALYLCASSLAGTSGGLLQETQYFGPGTRLLVL.

The chain joins TRBV4-3 to TRBJ2-7; D is possibly TRBD2 (5 bases). The germline V gene has CDR1 LGHNA and CDR2 YSLEER. CDR3 length equals 14 residues. Between the trimmed V and J ends, which lost 0 bases and 7 bases, there was a span of 13 bases. CDR3 nucleotide sequence: TGCGCCAGCAGCCAAGAAGGCCGAGGGCGGGAGCAGTACTTC. Protein: CASSQEGRGREQYF.

This clone was seen only once. The chain is built from TRBV6-5 and TRBJ2-2; TRBD2 agrees at 8 bases. The V and J ends lost 3 bases and 3 bases, in that order; junction bases with no gene match: 6. The germline V gene encodes CDR1 MNHEY and CDR2 SVGAGI. The CDR3 runs to 16 residues. Here the CDR3 reads CASSYSSGKDTGELFF. CDR3 in DNA: TGTGCCAGCAGTTATAGTAGCGGGAAGGACACCGGGGAGCTGTTTTTT.

The gene calls are TRBV7-2 and TRBJ1-1, with D tentatively TRBD1 (6 bases). The V and J ends lost 2 bases and 1 base respectively, with 11 bases between them. This CDR3 contains 15 residues. Germline V lookup: CDR1 SGHTA, CDR2 FQGNSA. CDR3 amino acids: CASSLLPGENTEAFF. The CDR3 DNA follows: TGTGCCAGCAGCTTATTACCAGGGGAGAACACTGAAGCTTTCTTT.

This chain joins TRBV11-1 and TRBJ2-2; the D gene is possibly TRBD1 (5 bases). This CDR3 has 14 residues. Germline V lookup: CDR1 SGHAT, CDR2 FQDESV (reference sequence). Trimming took off 3 bases at V and 7 bases at J, with 12 bases between the two ends. The CDR3 loop reads CASSFAQGDGELFF. CDR3 coding DNA: TGTGCCAGCAGCTTTGCCCAGGGTGACGGGGAGCTGTTTTTT.

This chain uses TRBV29-1 with TRBJ2-3; D ambiguous. Germline loops: CDR1 SQVTM, CDR2 ANQGSEA. This CDR3 comprises 13 residues. V was trimmed by 4 bases and J by 3 bases, leaving 11 bases between them. The CDR3 region is CSVGFSMTDTQYF. The CDR3 nucleotides are TGCAGCGTTGGGTTTTCTATGACAGATACGCAGTATTTT.

This clone is a singleton in its sample. V gene TRBV9 combines with J gene TRBJ2-1; weak D call: TRBD2 (6 bases). CDR3 length: 15 amino acids. Germline loops: CDR1 SGDLS, CDR2 YYNGEE. The V end lost 1 base, the J end lost 5 bases, and 13 bases lay between the germline ends. The CDR3 loop reads CASSVFPTRDNEQFF. Here the CDR3 DNA reads TGTGCCAGCAGCGTATTCCCGACTAGGGACAATGAGCAGTTCTTC. Complete variable domain (other parts from reference TRBV9 and TRBJ2-1): DSGVTQTPKHLITATGQRVTLRCSPRSGDLSVYWYQQSLDQGLQFLIQYYNGEERAKGNILERFSAQQFPDLHSELNLSSLELGDSALYFCASSVFPTRDNEQFFGPGTRLTVL.